These 18 T cell receptor beta chains originate from one sample sequenced in a study of beta chain features in type 1 diabetes. Findings and limits, study-wide: In all four CD4+ subsets, TCRB CDR3 length was significantly, moderately reduced in type 1 diabetes.

The authors reverse transcribed all of the isolated RNA, so sequencing captured expressed TCRB transcripts. Produced via immunoSEQ multiplex PCR; TCRdb's table is partial and in-frame only. The table shows roughly 130,000 clones, with about 17% occurring only once. The antigens for these receptors are not known. The sample consisted of central memory CD4+ T cells from blood. The origin of the receptors is a man in his thirties or forties with type 1 diabetes.

The J gene is TRBJ2-7, the V gene TRBV5-1, with 11 positions matching TRBD1. Germline lookup yields CDR1 SGHRS and CDR2 YFSETQ. The V segment lost 6 bases and the J segment 6 bases; nucleotides outside the gene matches: 8. This CDR3 has 14 residues. The CDR3 here is CASMVTGTGGEQYF. CDR3 nucleotide sequence: TGCGCCAGCATGGTTACCGGGACAGGGGGCGAGCAGTACTTC.

This clone was seen a few times. This chain connects TRBV4-2 to TRBJ2-2; TRBD2 matches 15 bases. This CDR3 spans 15 amino acids. In germline, CDR1 is LGHNA, CDR2 YNFKEQ. With 4 bases clipped from V and 9 bases from J, the junction kept 3 bases outside the gene matches. The CDR3 sequence is CASSPGLAGGWELFF. CDR3 sequence (DNA): TGTGCCAGCAGCCCGGGACTAGCGGGGGGCTGGGAGCTGTTTTTT.

This clone has only a few counts. The chain recombines TRBV5-8 with TRBJ2-3; D gene uncertain. V was trimmed by 7 bases and J by 5 bases, leaving 8 bases between them. The V gene's germline CDR1 is SGHTS and CDR2 YDEGEE. This CDR3 is 11 amino acids long. CDR3 nucleotides: TGTGCCAGCGATTTTGGAGATACGCAGTATTTT. Its protein product is CASDFGDTQYF.

The chain recombines TRBV6-1 with TRBJ2-1; TRBD2 agrees at 8 bases. The CDR3 consists of 16 residues. The V gene's germline CDR1 is MNHNS and CDR2 SASEGT. V dropped 4 bases and J dropped 2; count of bases not matched to a gene: 7. The CDR3 region has the DNA TGTGCCAGCAGTGTTTGGCGGGGGGCGGCCTACAATGAGCAGTTCTTC. As protein: CASSVWRGAAYNEQFF.

This rearrangement joins TRBV14 to TRBJ2-7; weak D call: TRBD1 (6 bases). The V end lost 3 bases, the J end lost 5 bases, and 20 bases lay between the germline ends. CDR1 and CDR2 (germline): SGHDN, FVKESK. The CDR3 has 16 amino acids. The CDR3 DNA reads as TGTGCCAGCAGCCAGGACCAGGGGACCAGTAAAGACGAGCAGTACTTC. Translating gives CASSQDQGTSKDEQYF.

This clone came up a few times. The chain recombines TRBV7-2 with TRBJ2-7; 8 positions match TRBD1. Germline V gene sequence: CDR1 SGHTA, CDR2 FQGNSA. The CDR3 loop spans 15 amino acids. V shed 3 bases and J 1 base; nucleotides not matched to a gene: 5. CDR3 protein: CASSFMTGESYEQYF. The CDR3 DNA follows: TGTGCCAGCAGCTTCATGACAGGGGAGTCCTACGAGCAGTACTTC.

V and J are TRBV13 and TRBJ2-3; D not resolved. CDR1 and CDR2 (germline): PRHDT, FYEKMQ (reference sequence). CDR3 length equals 14 residues. V lost 5 bases and J 3 bases, leaving 12 bases between the germline ends. The CDR3 loop reads CASSPPARTDTQYF. CDR3 sequence (DNA): TGTGCCAGCAGCCCACCAGCAAGGACAGATACGCAGTATTTT.

The rearrangement links TRBV6-5 to TRBJ1-6, with D perhaps matching TRBD1 (6 bases). Between the trimmed V and J ends, which lost 5 bases and 6 bases, there was a span of 14 bases. Germline V gene lookup returns CDR1 MNHEY and CDR2 SVGAGI. The CDR3 has 15 residues. As DNA, the CDR3 is TGTGCCAGCAGTCCACAGGGACTTTTTAATTCACCCCTCCACTTT. Translation gives CASSPQGLFNSPLHF.

About this clone: Additional DNA sequences in this sample encode the identical CDR3. This chain links TRBV11-2 with TRBJ2-5; D perhaps matches TRBD1 (6 bases). The length of the CDR3 is 13 residues. The V gene lost 3 bases and the J gene lost 3 bases, with 8 bases spanning the gap. Per the germline V gene, CDR1 is SGHAT and CDR2 is FQNNGV. CDR3 residues: CASSFSGEETQYF. The CDR3 nucleotides read TGTGCCAGCAGCTTTTCAGGGGAAGAGACCCAGTACTTC.

This clone was detected only a few times. The J gene is TRBJ2-6, the V gene TRBV19; D gene ambiguous. This CDR3 is 14 amino acids long. Germline CDR1 and CDR2: LNHDA and SQIVND (reference sequence). Deletions cut 6 bases from V and 0 bases from J, with 6 bases between. CDR3 coding DNA: TGTGCCAGTAGGAAAGGCTCTGGGGCCAACGTCCTGACTTTC. Translation: CASRKGSGANVLTF.

The genes are TRBV27 and TRBJ2-1; D perhaps matches TRBD1 (5 bases). Germline V gene sequence: CDR1 MNHEY, CDR2 SMNVEV (reference sequence). The CDR3 extends over 14 amino acids. V gave up 6 bases and J gave up 8 bases, with 17 bases separating them. In DNA, the CDR3 is TGTGCCAGCAGCTTTCTCGCTTTCAGGGATGAGCAGTTCTTC. The encoded protein is CASSFLAFRDEQFF.

The chain recombines TRBV4-3 with TRBJ1-2, with D perhaps TRBD1 (6 bases). CDR3 length equals 14 residues. Trimming stripped 0 bases from V and 7 bases from J, with 12 bases between. From germline, CDR1 is LGHNA and CDR2 YSLEER. CDR3 coding DNA: TGCGCCAGCAGCCAAGAGCGGCAGGGGAGTGGCTACACCTTC. Protein sequence: CASSQERQGSGYTF.

The chain couples TRBV5-1 to TRBJ2-5, with 9 bases identical to TRBD2. Germline V gene sequence: CDR1 SGHRS, CDR2 YFSETQ. This CDR3 is 14 amino acids long. V lost 4 bases to trimming and J lost 0 bases; unmatched junction nucleotides: 1. The CDR3 reads CASSASGDQETQYF. The CDR3 DNA sequence: TGCGCCAGCAGCGCTAGCGGGGACCAAGAGACCCAGTACTTC. Together with reference TRBV5-1 and TRBJ2-5, the CDR3 gives the full variable domain: KAGVTQTPRYLIKTRGQQVTLSCSPISGHRSVSWYQQTPGQGLQFLFEYFSETQRNKGNFPGRFSGRQFSNSRSEMNVSTLELGDSALYLCASSASGDQETQYFGPGTRLLVL.

The CDR3 coding sequence is TGTGCCAGCAGTTACTCCTACATCGAGGGTTACGAGCAGTACTTC. Its translation is CASSYSYIEGYEQYF. The chain joins TRBV6-5 to TRBJ2-7; possibly TRBD2 for D (5 bases). Per germline, CDR1 MNHEY and CDR2 SVGAGI. Trimming took off 0 bases at V and 4 bases at J, with 13 bases between the two ends. This CDR3 is built from 15 residues.

The chain employs TRBV27 and TRBJ2-7; tentatively, D is TRBD1 or TRBD2 (6 bases each). The CDR3 covers 14 residues. V lost 6 bases and J lost 2, with 14 bases in between. The germline CDR1 and CDR2 sequences are MNHEY and SMNVEV (reference sequence). CDR3 nucleotides: TGTGCCAGCAGACGTGAGGGGGGCGCCTACGAGCAGTACTTC. Residues: CASRREGGAYEQYF.

The chain links TRBV7-9 to TRBJ1-2; D gene unclear. Trimming removed 1 base at V and 8 bases at J, with 8 bases between. Germline V gene sequence: CDR1 SEHNR, CDR2 FQNEAQ (reference sequence). This CDR3 contains 12 residues. The CDR3 DNA is TGTGCCAGCAGCTTAGGTCTCCAAGGCTACACCTTC. It translates to CASSLGLQGYTF.

This clone was seen a handful of times. This rearrangement joins TRBV7-9 to TRBJ2-5; D is uncertain. Germline-derived CDR1 and CDR2 are SEHNR and FQNEAQ (reference sequence). The length of the CDR3 is 14 residues. Trimming removed 3 bases from V and 3 bases from J, with 11 bases in between. The CDR3 here is CASSFQRNEETQYF. CDR3 DNA sequence: TGTGCCAGCAGCTTCCAACGGAACGAAGAGACCCAGTACTTC.

The V gene is TRBV11-2, the J gene TRBJ2-3; 11 bases are a match to TRBD2. The CDR3 extends over 15 amino acids. Germline values: CDR1 SGHAT, CDR2 FQNNGV. Trimming cost V 5 bases and J 7 bases; bases outside gene matches: 8. For the CDR3, the DNA is TGTGCCAGCAGCCCCACCGCTAGCGGGGGGAATACGCAGTATTTT. Protein sequence: CASSPTASGGNTQYF.